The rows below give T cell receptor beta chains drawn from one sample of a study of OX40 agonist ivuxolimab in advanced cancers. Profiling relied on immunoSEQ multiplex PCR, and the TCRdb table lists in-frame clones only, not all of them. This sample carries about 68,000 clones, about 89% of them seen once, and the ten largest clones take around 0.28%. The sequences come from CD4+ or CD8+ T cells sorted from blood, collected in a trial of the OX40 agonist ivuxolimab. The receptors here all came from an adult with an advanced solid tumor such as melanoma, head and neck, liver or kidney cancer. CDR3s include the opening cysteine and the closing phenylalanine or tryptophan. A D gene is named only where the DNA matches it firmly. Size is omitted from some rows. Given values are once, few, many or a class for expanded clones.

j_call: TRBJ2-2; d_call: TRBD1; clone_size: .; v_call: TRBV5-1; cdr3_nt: TGCGCCAGCAGCTTTACCGGGACAGGGGCCACCGGGGAGCTGTTTTTT; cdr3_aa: CASSFTGTGATGELFF
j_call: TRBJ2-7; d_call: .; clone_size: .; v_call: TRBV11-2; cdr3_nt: TGTGCCAGCAGCTTATATTCCGGAGTCTACGAGCAGTACTTC; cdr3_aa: CASSLYSGVYEQYF
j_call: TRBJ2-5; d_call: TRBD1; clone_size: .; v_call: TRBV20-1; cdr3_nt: TGCAGTGCGCCGTGGACAGGGTCCCAGTACTTC; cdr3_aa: CSAPWTGSQYF
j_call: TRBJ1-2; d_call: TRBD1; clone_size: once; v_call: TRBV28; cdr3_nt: TGTGCCAGCAGTTCCGGACAGGGGGTCCATGGCTACACCTTC; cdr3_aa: CASSSGQGVHGYTF
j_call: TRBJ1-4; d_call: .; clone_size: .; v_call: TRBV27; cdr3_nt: TGTGCCAGCAGTCCCACCCTCAGAGGAAAACTGTTTTTT; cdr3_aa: CASSPTLRGKLFF
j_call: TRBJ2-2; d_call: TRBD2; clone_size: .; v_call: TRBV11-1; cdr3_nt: TGTGCCAGCAGCTTACATAGCGGGACGGGCACCGGGGAGCTGTTTTTT; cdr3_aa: CASSLHSGTGTGELFF
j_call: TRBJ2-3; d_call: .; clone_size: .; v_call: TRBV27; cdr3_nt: TGTGCCAGCAGTTATTGGGGCTCAGATACGCAGTATTTT; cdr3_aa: CASSYWGSDTQYF
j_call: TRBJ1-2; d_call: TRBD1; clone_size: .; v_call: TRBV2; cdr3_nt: TGTGCCAGCAGTGAAGGTGGGGACAGTGGATATGGCTACACCTTC; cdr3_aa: CASSEGGDSGYGYTF
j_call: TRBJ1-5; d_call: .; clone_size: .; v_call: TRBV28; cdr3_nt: TGTGCCAGCACGGAGAGGGACTCTACGTGGGGTCAGCCCCAGCATTTT; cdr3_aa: CASTERDSTWGQPQHF
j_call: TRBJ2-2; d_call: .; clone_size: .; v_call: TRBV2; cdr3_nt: TGTGCCAGCCGCAGGGGACCGAACACCGGGGAGCTGTTTTTT; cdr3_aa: CASRRGPNTGELFF
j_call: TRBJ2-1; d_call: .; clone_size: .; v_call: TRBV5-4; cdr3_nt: TGTGCCAGCAGCCTTCCGCAGGGCGACAATGAGCAGTTCTTC; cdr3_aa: CASSLPQGDNEQFF
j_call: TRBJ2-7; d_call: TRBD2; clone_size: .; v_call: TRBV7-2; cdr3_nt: TGTGCCAGCAGCAAAACTAGCGGGGGGTCCTCCTACGAGCAGTACTTC; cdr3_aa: CASSKTSGGSSYEQYF
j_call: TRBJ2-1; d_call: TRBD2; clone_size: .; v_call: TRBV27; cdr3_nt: TGTGCCAGCAGTTTTCTTTCGGGACTAGCTTTTCTCTCCTACAATGAGCAGTTCTTC; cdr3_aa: CASSFLSGLAFLSYNEQFF
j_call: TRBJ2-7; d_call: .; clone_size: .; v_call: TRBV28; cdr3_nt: TGTGCCAGCACTCCACCGGGCCCTTCCTACGAGCAGTACTTC; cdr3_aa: CASTPPGPSYEQYF
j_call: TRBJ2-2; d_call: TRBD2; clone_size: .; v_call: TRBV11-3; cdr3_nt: TGTGCCAGCAGCCCCAGACTAGCGGGAGGATTCACCGGGGAGCTGTTTTTT; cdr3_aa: CASSPRLAGGFTGELFF
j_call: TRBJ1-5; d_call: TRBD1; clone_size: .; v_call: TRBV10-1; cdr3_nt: TGCGCCAGCACCAGATTGGACAGGTCGTGTCAGCCCCAGCATTTT; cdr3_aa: CASTRLDRSCQPQHF